The rows below give T cell receptor beta chains drawn from one sample of a study of blood T cell repertoires in COVID-19. The assay was immunoSEQ multiplex PCR, and TCRdb's table has in-frame clones only and misses some. The sample has roughly 240,000 clones; around 90% are singletons. The sample consisted of PBMCs or T cells enriched from blood (not recorded which). These receptor sequences come from a woman younger than 45 with acute COVID-19. Both conserved end residues are part of each CDR3. The order of the fields is D gene, J gene, clone size, V gene, CDR3 protein, CDR3 DNA. A D gene is named only where the DNA matches it firmly. Only some rows state a clone size, as once, few, many or a class for expanded clones.

d_gene: -
j_gene: TRBJ2-6
abundance: -
v_gene: TRBV9
CDR3aa: CASTANRDISASGANVLTF
CDR3nt: TGTGCCAGCACCGCTAACCGGGACATTAGCGCCTCTGGGGCCAACGTCCTGACTTTC

d_gene: TRBD1
j_gene: TRBJ2-5
abundance: -
v_gene: TRBV29-1
CDR3aa: CSVGTTGGSEETQYF
CDR3nt: TGCAGCGTTGGCACGACAGGGGGTTCCGAAGAGACCCAGTACTTC

d_gene: -
j_gene: TRBJ2-6
abundance: once
v_gene: TRBV7-6
CDR3aa: CASSSRTAGPISGANVLTF
CDR3nt: TGTGCCAGCAGCTCCCGGACGGCGGGCCCCATCTCTGGGGCCAACGTCCTGACTTTC

d_gene: TRBD1
j_gene: TRBJ1-6
abundance: -
v_gene: TRBV12-5
CDR3aa: CASGLRDRGHNSPLHF
CDR3nt: TGTGCTAGTGGTTTACGGGACAGGGGTCATAATTCACCCCTCCACTTT

d_gene: -
j_gene: TRBJ1-2
abundance: -
v_gene: TRBV30
CDR3aa: CAWSDGTLYGYTF
CDR3nt: TGTGCCTGGAGTGACGGGACACTGTATGGCTACACCTTC

d_gene: TRBD1
j_gene: TRBJ2-1
abundance: once
v_gene: TRBV7-2
CDR3aa: CASSSQGADYNEQFF
CDR3nt: TGTGCCAGCAGTTCACAGGGGGCGGATTACAATGAGCAGTTCTTC

d_gene: -
j_gene: TRBJ1-1
abundance: -
v_gene: TRBV12-3/TRBV12-4
CDR3aa: CASTLTGWLSAFF
CDR3nt: TGTGCCAGCACCCTGACAGGCTGGCTCTCGGCTTTCTTT

d_gene: -
j_gene: TRBJ1-4
abundance: -
v_gene: TRBV5-8
CDR3aa: CASSLAGWEKLFF
CDR3nt: TGTGCCAGCAGCTTGGCAGGGTGGGAAAAACTGTTTTTT

d_gene: -
j_gene: TRBJ1-6
abundance: -
v_gene: TRBV6-1
CDR3aa: CASSESGGRNSPLHF
CDR3nt: TGTGCCAGCAGTGAATCTGGAGGTCGTAATTCACCCCTCCACTTT

d_gene: -
j_gene: TRBJ1-6
abundance: -
v_gene: TRBV5-5
CDR3aa: CASSFGGSNSPLHF
CDR3nt: TGTGCCAGCAGCTTCGGGGGGTCTAATTCACCCCTCCACTTT

d_gene: -
j_gene: TRBJ1-1
abundance: -
v_gene: TRBV27
CDR3aa: CASRRRLGTEAFF
CDR3nt: TGTGCCAGCAGAAGGCGGCTGGGCACTGAAGCTTTCTTT

d_gene: TRBD2
j_gene: TRBJ2-2
abundance: -
v_gene: TRBV11-3
CDR3aa: CASSPSSGGNTGELFF
CDR3nt: TGTGCCAGCAGCCCCTCTAGCGGGGGGAACACCGGGGAGCTGTTTTTT

d_gene: -
j_gene: TRBJ1-5
abundance: -
v_gene: TRBV3-1/TRBV3-2
CDR3aa: CASSQEKEGNQPQHF
CDR3nt: TGTGCCAGCAGCCAAGAAAAGGAGGGCAATCAGCCCCAGCATTTT

d_gene: TRBD1
j_gene: TRBJ1-2
abundance: -
v_gene: TRBV19
CDR3aa: CASSMGQGYYGYTF
CDR3nt: TGTGCCAGTAGTATGGGACAGGGATACTATGGCTACACCTTC

d_gene: TRBD1
j_gene: TRBJ1-3
abundance: once
v_gene: TRBV5-1
CDR3aa: CASSLVGGGSGNTIYF
CDR3nt: TGCGCCAGCAGCTTGGTAGGGGGCGGCTCTGGAAACACCATATATTTT

d_gene: -
j_gene: TRBJ2-3
abundance: -
v_gene: TRBV5-6
CDR3aa: CASRPGGSGTDTQYF
CDR3nt: TGTGCCAGCAGACCCGGGGGTAGTGGGACAGATACGCAGTATTTT

d_gene: -
j_gene: TRBJ2-7
abundance: -
v_gene: TRBV7-9
CDR3aa: CASSSYIGQGYEQYF
CDR3nt: TGTGCCAGCAGCTCCTACATAGGCCAGGGCTACGAGCAGTACTTC

d_gene: TRBD1
j_gene: TRBJ2-5
abundance: -
v_gene: TRBV18
CDR3aa: CASSPGRTGADFGETQYF
CDR3nt: TGTGCCAGCTCACCGGGACGGACAGGGGCTGATTTCGGAGAGACCCAGTACTTC

d_gene: -
j_gene: TRBJ2-2
abundance: -
v_gene: TRBV10-2
CDR3aa: CASSPWEAGELFF
CDR3nt: TGCGCCAGCAGCCCATGGGAGGCCGGGGAGCTGTTTTTT

d_gene: -
j_gene: TRBJ1-2
abundance: -
v_gene: TRBV7-2
CDR3aa: CAQDGGNNYGYTF
CDR3nt: TGTGCCCAAGATGGGGGGAATAACTATGGCTACACCTTC

d_gene: -
j_gene: TRBJ1-1
abundance: -
v_gene: TRBV10-2
CDR3aa: CASTVDSQNTEAFF
CDR3nt: TGCGCCAGCACCGTGGACAGCCAGAACACTGAAGCTTTCTTT

d_gene: TRBD2
j_gene: TRBJ2-5
abundance: -
v_gene: TRBV5-6
CDR3aa: CASSEDGTSGDETQYF
CDR3nt: TGTGCCAGCAGCGAGGACGGGACTAGCGGGGATGAGACCCAGTACTTC

d_gene: -
j_gene: TRBJ1-2
abundance: -
v_gene: TRBV12-3/TRBV12-4
CDR3aa: CASSPSRGEGYTF
CDR3nt: TGTGCCAGCAGCCCCAGTCGGGGTGAAGGCTACACCTTC

d_gene: -
j_gene: TRBJ1-2
abundance: -
v_gene: TRBV4-2
CDR3aa: CASSLKGFPEGGYTF
CDR3nt: TGTGCCAGCAGCCTCAAGGGTTTCCCCGAGGGTGGCTACACCTTC

d_gene: -
j_gene: TRBJ2-5
abundance: -
v_gene: TRBV30
CDR3aa: CAWGVEGTQYF
CDR3nt: TGTGCCTGGGGCGTAGAGGGGACCCAGTACTTC

d_gene: -
j_gene: TRBJ2-7
abundance: -
v_gene: TRBV7-2
CDR3aa: CASSLGVGGTLYEQYF
CDR3nt: TGTGCCAGCAGCTTAGGGGTAGGTGGGACACTATACGAGCAGTACTTC

d_gene: -
j_gene: TRBJ1-4
abundance: -
v_gene: TRBV6-5
CDR3aa: CACSRGINEKLFF
CDR3nt: TGTGCCTGCTCCAGGGGCATTAATGAAAAACTGTTTTTT

d_gene: TRBD1
j_gene: TRBJ1-5
abundance: -
v_gene: TRBV10-3
CDR3aa: CAISDPGRQGIQPQHF
CDR3nt: TGTGCCATCAGTGACCCGGGGAGACAGGGGATTCAGCCCCAGCATTTT

d_gene: -
j_gene: TRBJ1-1
abundance: -
v_gene: TRBV7-8
CDR3aa: CASSLSRGNEAFF
CDR3nt: TGTGCCAGCAGCTTGAGTCGGGGGAATGAAGCTTTCTTT

d_gene: TRBD2
j_gene: TRBJ2-3
abundance: once
v_gene: TRBV7-2
CDR3aa: CASSLASGGAYTQYF
CDR3nt: TGTGCCAGCAGCTTAGCTAGCGGGGGGGCGTATACGCAGTATTTT

d_gene: -
j_gene: TRBJ2-2
abundance: -
v_gene: TRBV7-9
CDR3aa: CASTQTGANTGELFF
CDR3nt: TGTGCCAGCACCCAAACAGGAGCCAACACCGGGGAGCTGTTTTTT

d_gene: TRBD1
j_gene: TRBJ2-1
abundance: -
v_gene: TRBV16
CDR3aa: CASSQRTGRYNEQFF
CDR3nt: TGTGCCAGCAGCCAAAGGACAGGGAGATACAATGAGCAGTTCTTC

d_gene: TRBD2
j_gene: TRBJ2-7
abundance: -
v_gene: TRBV9
CDR3aa: CASSPNWGTSPYEQYF
CDR3nt: TGTGCCAGCAGCCCAAATTGGGGGACTAGCCCCTACGAGCAGTACTTC

d_gene: -
j_gene: TRBJ1-5
abundance: -
v_gene: TRBV15
CDR3aa: CATSIQRQPQHF
CDR3nt: TGTGCCACCAGCATCCAGAGGCAGCCCCAGCATTTT

d_gene: TRBD1
j_gene: TRBJ1-5
abundance: -
v_gene: TRBV3-1/TRBV3-2
CDR3aa: CASSQVAGGQPQHF
CDR3nt: TGTGCCAGCAGCCAAGTCGCAGGGGGTCAGCCCCAGCATTTT

d_gene: -
j_gene: TRBJ2-2
abundance: -
v_gene: TRBV7-2
CDR3aa: CASSLAPGLTGELFF
CDR3nt: TGTGCCAGCAGCTTAGCCCCAGGGCTCACCGGGGAGCTGTTTTTT

d_gene: TRBD1
j_gene: TRBJ1-4
abundance: -
v_gene: TRBV19
CDR3aa: CASTRSRTGEEKLFF
CDR3nt: TGTGCCAGTACCAGGAGTAGGACAGGGGAAGAAAAACTGTTTTTT

d_gene: -
j_gene: TRBJ1-4
abundance: -
v_gene: TRBV15
CDR3aa: CATSRQVQTATNEKLFF
CDR3nt: TGTGCCACCAGCAGACAGGTTCAAACCGCAACTAATGAAAAACTGTTTTTT

d_gene: -
j_gene: TRBJ2-5
abundance: -
v_gene: TRBV6-2/TRBV6-3
CDR3aa: CASSPRDSKNQYF
CDR3nt: TGTGCCAGCAGTCCGCGGGACTCAAAAAACCAGTACTTC

d_gene: -
j_gene: TRBJ1-5
abundance: -
v_gene: TRBV5-1
CDR3aa: CASSLAPGQRNQPQHF
CDR3nt: TGCGCCAGCAGCTTGGCTCCAGGGCAGCGCAATCAGCCCCAGCATTTT

d_gene: -
j_gene: TRBJ1-5
abundance: -
v_gene: TRBV24-1
CDR3aa: CATSAGYSNQPQHF
CDR3nt: TGTGCCACCAGTGCGGGATATAGCAATCAGCCCCAGCATTTT

d_gene: -
j_gene: TRBJ1-4
abundance: -
v_gene: TRBV18
CDR3aa: CASSRYQAPNEKLFF
CDR3nt: TGTGCCAGCTCACGATACCAGGCCCCCAATGAAAAACTGTTTTTT

d_gene: TRBD1
j_gene: TRBJ1-1
abundance: -
v_gene: TRBV9
CDR3aa: CASSVDKQGLNVNTEAFF
CDR3nt: TGTGCCAGCAGCGTAGATAAACAGGGGCTCAACGTGAACACTGAAGCTTTCTTT

d_gene: -
j_gene: TRBJ1-1
abundance: few
v_gene: TRBV3-1/TRBV3-2
CDR3aa: CASSPILVGGTEAFF
CDR3nt: TGTGCCAGCAGCCCCATCCTGGTTGGAGGCACTGAAGCTTTCTTT

d_gene: TRBD1
j_gene: TRBJ1-2
abundance: -
v_gene: TRBV29-1
CDR3aa: CSVYGQAVYGYTF
CDR3nt: TGCAGCGTCTATGGACAGGCCGTCTATGGCTACACCTTC

d_gene: -
j_gene: TRBJ2-1
abundance: -
v_gene: TRBV29-1
CDR3aa: CSGTENIGYNEQFF
CDR3nt: TGCAGCGGGACAGAGAATATTGGATACAATGAGCAGTTCTTC

d_gene: TRBD1
j_gene: TRBJ1-1
abundance: -
v_gene: TRBV2
CDR3aa: CASSEDRVNTEAFF
CDR3nt: TGTGCCAGCAGCGAGGACAGGGTGAACACTGAAGCTTTCTTT

d_gene: TRBD1
j_gene: TRBJ1-4
abundance: -
v_gene: TRBV19
CDR3aa: CASSPGQGGNEKLFF
CDR3nt: TGTGCCAGTAGTCCCGGACAGGGGGGGAATGAAAAACTGTTTTTT

d_gene: -
j_gene: TRBJ1-5
abundance: -
v_gene: TRBV6-2/TRBV6-3
CDR3aa: CASSSQDRNSNQPQHF
CDR3nt: TGTGCCAGCAGTTCCCAAGACAGAAATAGCAATCAGCCCCAGCATTTT

d_gene: TRBD1
j_gene: TRBJ1-1
abundance: -
v_gene: TRBV3-1/TRBV3-2
CDR3aa: CASSRTGLGLDTEAFF
CDR3nt: TGTGCCAGCAGTCGGACAGGTTTAGGATTGGACACTGAAGCTTTCTTT